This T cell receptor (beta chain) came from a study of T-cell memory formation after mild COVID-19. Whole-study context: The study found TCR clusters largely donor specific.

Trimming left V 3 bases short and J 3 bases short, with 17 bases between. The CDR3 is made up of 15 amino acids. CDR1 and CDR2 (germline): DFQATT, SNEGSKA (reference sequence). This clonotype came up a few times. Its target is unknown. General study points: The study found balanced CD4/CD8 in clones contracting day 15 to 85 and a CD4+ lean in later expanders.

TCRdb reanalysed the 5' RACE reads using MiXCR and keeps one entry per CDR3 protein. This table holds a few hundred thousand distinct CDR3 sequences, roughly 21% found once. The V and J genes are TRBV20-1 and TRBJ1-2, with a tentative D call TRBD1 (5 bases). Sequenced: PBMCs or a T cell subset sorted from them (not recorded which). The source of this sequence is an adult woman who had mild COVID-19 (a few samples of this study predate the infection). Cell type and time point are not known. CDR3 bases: TGCAGTGCTAGGGGGGACTTCCCGTCTGACTATGGCTACACCTTC. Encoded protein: CSARGDFPSDYGYTF.